This TCR beta chain was observed in a study of blood T cell repertoires in COVID-19. Study-wide background: There were acute and convalescent COVID-19 samples, and they came from the United States, Italy and Spain. Sources were T cells, B-cell-depleted T cells, or PBMCs; the material itself was cDNA or gDNA.

In the authors' methods: Reference gene primer amplification in the assay estimated nucleated cell counts. Profiled with immunoSEQ multiplex PCR; TCRdb holds only in-frame clones, not every one. Clone size and the V and J calls come from that table; the DNA yielded D and trimming. Among about 280,000 clones listed, over 75% were seen once. In regard to this clone: Other DNA sequences from this sample encode an identical CDR3 as well.

Germline values: CDR1 KGHSH, CDR2 LQKENI. Trimming took off 2 bases at V and 5 bases at J, with 6 bases between the two ends. The CDR3 has 13 amino acids. The chain combines TRBV18 with TRBJ2-2; D perhaps matches TRBD2 (5 bases). The source is a man between 45 and 60 years old with active or convalescent COVID-19. The sequencing input was peripheral blood. The CDR3 region has the DNA TGTGCCAGCTCACCAACTAGGACCGGGGAGCTGTTTTTT. Translating gives CASSPTRTGELFF.